A single sample is the source of the 15 T cell receptor beta chains below, sequenced in a study of a mutant IDH1 vaccine in newly diagnosed glioma. Sequencing was performed with immunoSEQ multiplex PCR; in TCRdb, only in-frame clones are kept and a portion is missing. The sample lists some 70,000 clones, 75% to 90% occurring once. Their antigen targets remain unknown. Time point specified: week 23, last vaccination. Doses of 300 ug of mutant IDH1 20-mer peptide were given with topical imiquimod. Sequencing was performed on PBMCs, taken from a glioma patient whose treatment included an IDH1 peptide vaccine. Receptors were obtained from a man aged 18 to 30 with glioma.

The V gene is TRBV2, the J gene TRBJ1-2; no reliable D call. CDR1 SNHLY and CDR2 FYNNEI come from the germline V gene. This CDR3 comprises 11 residues. Trimming removed 8 bases at V and 7 bases at J, with 11 bases between. CDR3 sequence: CASESRFGYTF. CDR3 nucleotide sequence: TGTGCCAGCGAGAGCCGCTTTGGCTACACCTTC.

This CDR3 reads CASSQDLWDSTEAFF. CDR3 DNA sequence: TGCGCCAGCAGCCAAGATCTCTGGGACAGCACTGAAGCTTTCTTT. This sequence joins TRBV4-3 and TRBJ1-1; TRBD1 agrees at 7 bases. CDR3 length: 15 residues. The V and J ends lost 0 bases and 4 bases, in that order; junction bases with no gene match: 5. From germline, CDR1 is LGHNA and CDR2 YSLEER.

The V and J genes are TRBV27 and TRBJ2-3; D tentatively reads TRBD1 or TRBD2 (5 bases each). Trimming left V 2 bases short and J 4 bases short, with 10 bases between. CDR1 and CDR2 from the germline V gene are MNHEY and SMNVEV (reference sequence). This CDR3 is 14 amino acids long. The CDR3 region is CASSLRDQADTQYF. The DNA of the CDR3 is TGTGCCAGCAGTTTACGGGACCAGGCAGATACGCAGTATTTT.

The rearrangement joins TRBV4-3 to TRBJ2-7; TRBD2 might be the D (5 bases). V gave up 0 bases and J gave up 3 bases, with 15 bases separating them. This CDR3 has 16 amino acids. CDR1 LGHNA and CDR2 YSLEER come from the germline V gene. The CDR3 protein is CASSQDARGVGYEQYF. In DNA form, the CDR3 reads TGCGCCAGCAGCCAAGACGCCCGGGGTGTCGGCTACGAGCAGTACTTC.

CDR3 in amino acids: CATSKGATNEKLFF. CDR3 bases: TGTGCCACCAGCAAGGGGGCAACTAATGAAAAACTGTTTTTT. The rearrangement joins TRBV15 to TRBJ1-4, with a tentative D call TRBD1 (6 bases). The V end lost 4 bases, the J end lost 0 bases, and 6 bases lay between the germline ends. The CDR3 extends over 14 amino acids. The germline V gene encodes CDR1 LNHNV and CDR2 YYDKDF (reference sequence).

The chain uses TRBV27 and TRBJ1-1, with no clear D. V was trimmed by 6 bases and J by 1 base, leaving 6 bases between them. Looked up from germline, CDR1 is MNHEY and CDR2 is SMNVEV (reference sequence). The CDR3 extends over 12 amino acids. The CDR3 sequence is CASSSANTEAFF. The CDR3 nucleotides are TGTGCCAGCAGCTCAGCGAACACTGAAGCTTTCTTT.

The chain links TRBV9 to TRBJ1-1; perhaps TRBD1 as D (5 bases). V lost 1 base and J lost 1, with 17 bases in between. The CDR3 has 17 residues. The germline V gene has CDR1 SGDLS and CDR2 YYNGEE. CDR3 DNA sequence: TGTGCCAGCAGCGTAACTCCCCTACAGGCGTGGAACACTGAAGCTTTCTTT. Translated, it gives CASSVTPLQAWNTEAFF.

V is TRBV4-1 and J is TRBJ2-1; 8 nucleotides match TRBD1. CDR1 MGHRA and CDR2 YSYEKL come from the germline V gene. The CDR3 has 15 residues. Germline trimming cut 3 bases from V and 9 bases from J; bases unmatched to any gene: 10. The CDR3 DNA reads TGCGCCAGCAGCCACCTGACAGGGGCAAGGCGTGAGCAGTTCTTC. Translation gives CASSHLTGARREQFF.

V and J are TRBV9 and TRBJ1-3; possibly TRBD1 for D (6 bases). Germline V gene data show CDR1 as SGDLS and CDR2 as YYNGEE. The CDR3 totals 17 residues. V was shortened by 0 bases and J by 0 bases, with 13 bases between the two germline ends. CDR3 sequence (DNA): TGTGCCAGCAGCGTAGGGGGGCCGAATCACTCTGGAAACACCATATATTTT. Protein sequence: CASSVGGPNHSGNTIYF.

The chain is built from TRBV7-6 and TRBJ1-5, with TRBD1 matching 7 bases. This CDR3 is 14 amino acids long. The J segment lost 5 bases and the V segment lost 1 base, leaving 2 bases of the junction unmatched. Germline assignment: CDR1 SGHVS and CDR2 FNYEAQ. In DNA form, the CDR3 reads TGTGCCAGCAGCTTAGGGCAGGGGGATCAGCCCCAGCATTTT. It yields the protein CASSLGQGDQPQHF.

This sequence joins TRBV14 and TRBJ2-5; 8 bases map to TRBD2. The trim removed 2 bases at V and 4 bases at J, leaving 9 bases unmatched. CDR3 length equals 16 residues. CDR1 and CDR2 (germline): SGHDN, FVKESK. CDR3 amino acids: CASSQTGTSFSETQYF. DNA for the CDR3: TGTGCCAGCAGCCAAACCGGGACTAGTTTTTCAGAGACCCAGTACTTC.

This chain connects TRBV2 to TRBJ2-3; 9 positions match TRBD2. The CDR3 sequence is 16 residues long. CDR1 SNHLY and CDR2 FYNNEI come from the germline V gene. Trimming took 2 bases from V and 6 from J; bases not matched to a gene: 9. CDR3 sequence reads: CASSETMGTSRDTQYF. CDR3 sequence (DNA): TGTGCCAGCAGTGAAACCATGGGGACTAGCAGGGATACGCAGTATTTT. The full variable domain, its missing parts supplied by reference TRBV2 and TRBJ2-3, is EPEVTQTPSHQVTQMGQEVILRCVPISNHLYFYWYRQILGQKVEFLVSFYNNEISEKSEIFDDQFSVERPDGSNFTLKIRSTKLEDSAMYFCASSETMGTSRDTQYFGPGTRLTVL.

This clone was recorded only once. The J gene is TRBJ2-7, the V gene TRBV12-2; the table names TRBD1, a call not compared with the DNA. TRBV12-2 represents a pseudogene. This CDR3 spans 16 amino acids. CDR3 amino acids: CASRLGTEREPREQYF. The CDR3 nucleotides read TGTGCAAGTCGCTTAGGGACAGAACGGGAACCCCGTGAGCAGTACTTC.

This clone was seen more than once but under ten times. The chain joins TRBV6-5 to TRBJ1-5; D is ambiguous. CDR1 is MNHEY and CDR2 is SVGAGI in the germline V gene. V was cut by 5 bases and J by 3 bases, with 14 bases left in between. This CDR3 has 15 residues. The CDR3 DNA reads as TGTGCCAGCAGTCGAGAGGGAGGCCCCAATCAGCCCCAGCATTTT. Residues: CASSREGGPNQPQHF.

The rearrangement uses TRBV9 and TRBJ2-3; D possibly corresponds to TRBD1 (6 bases). There are 15 residues in the CDR3. Germline loops: CDR1 SGDLS, CDR2 YYNGEE. V lost 0 bases to trimming and J lost 3 bases, with 11 bases between them. CDR3: CASSVGGGGTDTQYF. The CDR3 nucleotides are TGTGCCAGCAGCGTAGGAGGGGGTGGGACAGATACGCAGTATTTT.